This T cell receptor beta chain was recorded in a study of siplizumab effects on memory and regulatory T cells. General study points: Naive T cell populations appeared to exhibit greater diversity than memory cells and appeared to be major alloresponse contributors. Sequences below about 10^-5 frequency were poorly captured, limiting mapping of alloreactive clones.

V shed 3 bases and J 4 bases; nucleotides not matched to a gene: 13. CDR1 MGHRA and CDR2 YSYEKL come from the germline V gene. This CDR3 has 17 amino acids. The assay looked at about 10^5 TCR templates in each sample. Clones were sequenced by immunoSEQ multiplex PCR, and TCRdb holds only the in-frame ones, with some missing. The data contain more than 95,000 clones, roughly 94% of them singletons. With regard to this clone: No antigen is known for it.

This chain connects TRBV4-1 to TRBJ1-2; TRBD1 matches 8 bases. Sequencing input: non-Treg CD4+ T cells sorted from blood. The clonotype was recovered from a human donor in good health. CDR3 bases: TGCGCCAGCAGCCACGGACCAGGGGGCGAAGGTGGCTATGGCTACACCTTC. This codes for CASSHGPGGEGGYGYTF.